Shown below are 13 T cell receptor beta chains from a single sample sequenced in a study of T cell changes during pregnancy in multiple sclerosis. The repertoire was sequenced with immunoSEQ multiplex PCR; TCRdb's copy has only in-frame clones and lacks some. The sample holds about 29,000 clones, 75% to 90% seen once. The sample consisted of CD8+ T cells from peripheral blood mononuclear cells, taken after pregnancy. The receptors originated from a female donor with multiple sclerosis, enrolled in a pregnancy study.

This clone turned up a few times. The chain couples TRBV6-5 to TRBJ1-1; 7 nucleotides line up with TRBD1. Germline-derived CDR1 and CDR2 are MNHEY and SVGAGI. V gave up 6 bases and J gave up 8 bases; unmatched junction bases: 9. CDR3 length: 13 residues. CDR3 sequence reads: CASSLPGTVEAFF. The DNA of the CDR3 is TGTGCCAGCAGCTTACCCGGGACAGTAGAAGCTTTCTTT.

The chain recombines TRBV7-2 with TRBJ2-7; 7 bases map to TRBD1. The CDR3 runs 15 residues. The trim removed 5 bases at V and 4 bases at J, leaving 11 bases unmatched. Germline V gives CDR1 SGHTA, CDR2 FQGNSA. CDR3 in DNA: TGTGCCAGCAGCGCAGCGACAGGGCTCCCTTACGAGCAGTACTTC. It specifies CASSAATGLPYEQYF.

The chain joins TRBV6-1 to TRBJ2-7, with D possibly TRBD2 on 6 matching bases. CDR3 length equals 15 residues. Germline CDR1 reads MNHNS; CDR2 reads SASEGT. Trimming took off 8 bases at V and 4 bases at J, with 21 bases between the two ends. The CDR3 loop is CASERGGDFQYEQYF. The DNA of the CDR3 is TGTGCCAGCGAAAGGGGAGGCGATTTCCAGTACGAGCAGTACTTC.

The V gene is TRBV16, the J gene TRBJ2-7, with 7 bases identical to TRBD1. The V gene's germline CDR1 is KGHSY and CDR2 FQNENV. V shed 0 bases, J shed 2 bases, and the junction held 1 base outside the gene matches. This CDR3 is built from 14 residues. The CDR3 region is CASSQSTGTYEQYF. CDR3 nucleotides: TGTGCCAGCAGCCAATCGACAGGGACCTACGAGCAGTACTTC.

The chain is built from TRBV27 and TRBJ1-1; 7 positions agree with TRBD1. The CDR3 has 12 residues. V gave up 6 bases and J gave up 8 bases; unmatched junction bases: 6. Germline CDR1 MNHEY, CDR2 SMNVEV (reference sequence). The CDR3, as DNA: TGTGCCAGCAGCCCGGGGACAGCCGAAGCTTTCTTT. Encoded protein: CASSPGTAEAFF.

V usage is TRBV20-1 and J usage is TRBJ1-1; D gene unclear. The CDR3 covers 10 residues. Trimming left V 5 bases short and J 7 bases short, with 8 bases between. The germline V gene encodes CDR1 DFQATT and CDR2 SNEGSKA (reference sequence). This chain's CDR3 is CSAGGDEAFF. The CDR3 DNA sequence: TGCAGTGCTGGCGGTGATGAAGCTTTCTTT.

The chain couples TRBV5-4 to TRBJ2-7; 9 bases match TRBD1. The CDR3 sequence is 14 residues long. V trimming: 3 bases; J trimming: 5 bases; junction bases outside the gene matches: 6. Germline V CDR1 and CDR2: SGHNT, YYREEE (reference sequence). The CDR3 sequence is CASSSGQGINEQYF. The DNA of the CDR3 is TGTGCCAGCAGCTCGGGACAGGGTATCAACGAGCAGTACTTC.

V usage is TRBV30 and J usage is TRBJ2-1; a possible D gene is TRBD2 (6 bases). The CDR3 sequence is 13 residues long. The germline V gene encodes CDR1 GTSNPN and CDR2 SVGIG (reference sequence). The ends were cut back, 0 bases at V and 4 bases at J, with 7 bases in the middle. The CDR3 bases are TGTGCCTGGAGTGTACGGGAGTACAATGAGCAGTTCTTC. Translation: CAWSVREYNEQFF.

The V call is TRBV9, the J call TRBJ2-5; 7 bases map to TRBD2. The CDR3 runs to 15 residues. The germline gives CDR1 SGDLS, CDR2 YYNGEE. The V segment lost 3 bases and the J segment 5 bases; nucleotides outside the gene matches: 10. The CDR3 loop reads CASSAYGGRGETQYF. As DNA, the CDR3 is TGTGCCAGCAGCGCCTACGGCGGGAGAGGTGAGACCCAGTACTTC. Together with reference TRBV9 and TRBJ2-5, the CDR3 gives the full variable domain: DSGVTQTPKHLITATGQRVTLRCSPRSGDLSVYWYQQSLDQGLQFLIQYYNGEERAKGNILERFSAQQFPDLHSELNLSSLELGDSALYFCASSAYGGRGETQYFGPGTRLLVL.

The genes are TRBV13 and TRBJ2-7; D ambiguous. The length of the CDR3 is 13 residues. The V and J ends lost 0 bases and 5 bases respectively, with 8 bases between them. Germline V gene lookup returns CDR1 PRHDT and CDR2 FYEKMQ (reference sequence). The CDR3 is CASSLGEKNEQYF. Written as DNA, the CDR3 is TGTGCCAGCAGCTTAGGGGAGAAGAACGAGCAGTACTTC. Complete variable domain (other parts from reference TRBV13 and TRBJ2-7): AAGVIQSPRHLIKEKRETATLKCYPIPRHDTVYWYQQGPGQDPQFLISFYEKMQSDKGSIPDRFSAQQFSDYHSELNMSSLELGDSALYFCASSLGEKNEQYFGPGTRLTVT.

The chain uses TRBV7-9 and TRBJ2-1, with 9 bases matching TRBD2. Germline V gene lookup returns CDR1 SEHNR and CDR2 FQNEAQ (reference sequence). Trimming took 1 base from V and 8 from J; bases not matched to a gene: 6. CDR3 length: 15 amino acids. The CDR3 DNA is TGTGCCAGCAGCTTAGGGCGGGAGGGGATTGATGAGCAGTTCTTC. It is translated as CASSLGREGIDEQFF.

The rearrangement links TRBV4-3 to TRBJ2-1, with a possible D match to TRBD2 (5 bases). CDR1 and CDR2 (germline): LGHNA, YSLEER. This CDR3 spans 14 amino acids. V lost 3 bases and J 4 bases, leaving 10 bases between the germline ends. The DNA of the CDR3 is TGCGCCAGCAGCCAGACCGGGGAGTACAATGAGCAGTTCTTC. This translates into CASSQTGEYNEQFF.

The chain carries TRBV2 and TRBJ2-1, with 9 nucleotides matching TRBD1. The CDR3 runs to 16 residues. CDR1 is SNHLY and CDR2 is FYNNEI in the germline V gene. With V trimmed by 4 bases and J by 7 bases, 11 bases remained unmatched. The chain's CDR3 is CASSAGTGGVENEQFF. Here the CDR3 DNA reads TGTGCCAGCAGTGCGGGAACAGGGGGCGTCGAGAATGAGCAGTTCTTC.